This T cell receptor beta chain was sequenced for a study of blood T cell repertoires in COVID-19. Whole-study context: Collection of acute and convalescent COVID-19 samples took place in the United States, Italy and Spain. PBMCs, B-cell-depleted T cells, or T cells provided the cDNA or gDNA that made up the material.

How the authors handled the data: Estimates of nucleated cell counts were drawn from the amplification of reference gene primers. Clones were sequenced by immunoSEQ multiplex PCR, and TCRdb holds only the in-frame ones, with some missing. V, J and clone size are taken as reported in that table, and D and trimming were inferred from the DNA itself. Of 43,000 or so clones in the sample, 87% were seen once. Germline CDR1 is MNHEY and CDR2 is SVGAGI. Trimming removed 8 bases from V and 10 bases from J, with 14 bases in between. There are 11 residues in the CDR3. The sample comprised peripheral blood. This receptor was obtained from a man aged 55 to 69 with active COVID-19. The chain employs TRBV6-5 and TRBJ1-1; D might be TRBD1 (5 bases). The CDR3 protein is CASSRGEGAFF. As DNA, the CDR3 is TGTGCCAGCTCTCGAGGGGAGGGAGCTTTCTTT.